This T cell receptor (beta chain) emerged from a study of blood T cell repertoires in COVID-19. Germline V gene sequence: CDR1 SGHTA, CDR2 FQGNSA. The CDR3 consists of 15 residues. Trimming pared 2 bases from V and 1 base from J, leaving 9 bases between. The table came from immunoSEQ multiplex PCR; TCRdb's copy has only in-frame clones and leaves some out. The data contain approximately 250,000 clones, 86% of them seen just once; the ten biggest clones take up roughly 8.5%. The V and J genes are TRBV7-2 and TRBJ1-3; D call uncertain. The source is a man between 35 and 55 years old with active or convalescent COVID-19. Sequenced sample: peripheral blood. Here the CDR3 DNA reads TGTGCCAGCAGCTTACAGAGGGTTTCTGGAAACACCATATATTTT. Translated, it gives CASSLQRVSGNTIYF.